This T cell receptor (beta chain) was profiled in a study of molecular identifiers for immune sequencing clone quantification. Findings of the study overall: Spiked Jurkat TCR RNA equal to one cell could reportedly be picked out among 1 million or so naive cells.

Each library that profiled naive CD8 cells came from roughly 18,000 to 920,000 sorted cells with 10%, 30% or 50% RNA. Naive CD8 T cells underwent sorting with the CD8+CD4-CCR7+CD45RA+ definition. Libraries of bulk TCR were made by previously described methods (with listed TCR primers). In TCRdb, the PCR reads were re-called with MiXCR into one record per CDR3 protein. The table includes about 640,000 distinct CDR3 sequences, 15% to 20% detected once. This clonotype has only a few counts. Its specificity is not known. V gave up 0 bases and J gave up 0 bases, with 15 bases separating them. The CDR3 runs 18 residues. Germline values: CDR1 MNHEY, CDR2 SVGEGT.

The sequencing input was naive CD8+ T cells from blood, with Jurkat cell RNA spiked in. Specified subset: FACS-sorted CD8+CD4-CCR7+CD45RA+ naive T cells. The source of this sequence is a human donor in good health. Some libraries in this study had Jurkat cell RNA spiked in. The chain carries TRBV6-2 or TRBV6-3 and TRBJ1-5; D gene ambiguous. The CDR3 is CASSYSAGERYSNQPQHF. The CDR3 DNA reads TGTGCCAGCAGTTACTCTGCAGGAGAAAGATATAGCAATCAGCCCCAGCATTTT.